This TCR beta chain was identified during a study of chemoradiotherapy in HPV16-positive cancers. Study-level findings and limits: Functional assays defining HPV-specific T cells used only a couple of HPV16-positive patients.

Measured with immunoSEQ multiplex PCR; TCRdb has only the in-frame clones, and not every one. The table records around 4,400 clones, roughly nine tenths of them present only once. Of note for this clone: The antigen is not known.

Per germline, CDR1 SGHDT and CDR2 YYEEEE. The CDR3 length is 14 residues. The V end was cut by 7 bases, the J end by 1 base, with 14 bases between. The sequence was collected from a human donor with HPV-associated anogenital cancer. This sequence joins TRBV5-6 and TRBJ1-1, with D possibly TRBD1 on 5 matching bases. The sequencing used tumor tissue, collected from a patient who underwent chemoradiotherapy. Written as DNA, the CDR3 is TGTGCCAGCCTCCCCGGGACGGCGAACACTGAAGCTTTCTTT. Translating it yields CASLPGTANTEAFF.